Below, 15 T cell receptor beta chains from the same sample are listed, as sequenced in a study of T-cell memory formation after mild COVID-19 (dated by TCRdb to about 2021). Libraries came from 5' RACE. The instrument given in TCRdb is Illumina NovaSeq 6000. TCRdb cleaned the public reads at Q25 with fastp, built clones with MiXCR and kept in-frame beta chains. One record per CDR3 amino acid sequence lists the most common genes and DNA. A total of about 400,000 distinct CDR3 sequences appear in this sample, about a sixth of them only once. The biggest ten clones account for 20% to 25% of the sample. Sequencing was done on a sample of PBMCs or a T cell subset sorted from them (not recorded which). The receptors shown here come from a man younger than 35 who had mild COVID-19 (a few samples of this study predate the infection). The sample titles of this study are shuffled in the database, so cell type and time point are left out; the donor was told from shared clones.

J is TRBJ2-2 and V is TRBV7-3; 10 nucleotides line up with TRBD2. Trimming took 3 bases from V and 1 from J; bases not matched to a gene: 2. Germline CDR1 reads SGHTA; CDR2 reads FQGTGA. This CDR3 is built from 16 residues. The CDR3 bases are TGTGCCAGCAGCTTCCTAGCGGGGGTGAACACCGGGGAGCTGTTTTTT. Its protein is CASSFLAGVNTGELFF.

The V and J genes are TRBV4-3 and TRBJ1-1; the D is unclear. Deletions cut 0 bases from V and 2 bases from J, with 10 bases between. CDR3 size: 15 residues. Germline lookup yields CDR1 LGHNA and CDR2 YSLEER. Here the CDR3 reads CASSQDTGVNTEAFF. The CDR3 DNA sequence: TGCGCCAGCAGCCAAGATACGGGAGTCAACACTGAAGCTTTCTTT.

This clonotype was counted at least ten times. A read error may produce the germline difference seen at one junction end. V usage is TRBV5-1 and J usage is TRBJ2-5; TRBD1 matches 10 bases. This CDR3 comprises 14 residues. Germline loops: CDR1 SGHRS, CDR2 YFSETQ. The CDR3 DNA reads as TGTGCCAGCAGCCCCGGACAGGGGGGAGAGACCCAGTACTTC. Residues: CASSPGQGGETQYF.

This CDR3 is CASSPVAANGVGELFF. For the CDR3, the DNA is TGCGCCAGCAGCCCCGTGGCGGCCAACGGGGTCGGGGAGCTGTTTTTT. This chain uses TRBV4-3 with TRBJ2-2, with D perhaps matching TRBD2 (5 bases). The V gene's germline CDR1 is LGHNA and CDR2 YSLEER. The CDR3 has 16 residues. Trimming took off 4 bases at V and 7 bases at J, with 19 bases between the two ends.

This clonotype was picked up a small number of times. CDR3 nucleotide sequence: TGTGCCAGCAGTTACGAAACAGGGGACGAGCAGTACTTC. Its protein product is CASSYETGDEQYF. The chain uses TRBV6-2 or TRBV6-3 and TRBJ2-7; 7 nucleotides line up with TRBD1. This CDR3 region has 13 residues. The V gene end was trimmed by 2 bases and the J gene end by 5 bases; junction bases not matched to a gene: 3. The germline V gene encodes CDR1 MNHEY and CDR2 SVGEGT.

The sample holds a few counts of this clonotype. V usage is TRBV6-2 or TRBV6-3 and J usage is TRBJ2-1; 12 bases are shared with TRBD2. V gave up 4 bases and J gave up 7 bases; unmatched junction bases: 11. The CDR3 is made up of 17 amino acids. Germline V CDR1 and CDR2: MNHEY, SVGEGT. CDR3 residues: CASSSLRASGGANEQFF. The CDR3 bases are TGTGCCAGCAGTTCCCTTCGAGCTAGCGGGGGGGCTAATGAGCAGTTCTTC.

This rearrangement joins TRBV30 to TRBJ1-1; D not resolved. The CDR3 sequence is 13 residues long. CDR1 GTSNPN and CDR2 SVGIG come from the germline V gene (reference sequence). Trimming cost V 2 bases and J 1 base, with 8 bases left between them. The CDR3 spells CAWSRNRNTEAFF. As DNA, the CDR3 is TGTGCCTGGAGTCGGAACAGGAACACTGAAGCTTTCTTT.

This rearrangement joins TRBV10-3 to TRBJ1-2; 7 bases are a match to TRBD1. This CDR3 spans 12 amino acids. Germline V gene lookup returns CDR1 ENHRY and CDR2 SYGVKD. Unmatched junction bases numbered 3, after V lost 5 bases and J lost 6 bases. The CDR3 spells CAISTTGDGYTF. The CDR3 nucleotides are TGTGCCATCAGTACAACAGGGGATGGCTACACCTTC.

The rearrangement links TRBV3-1 to TRBJ1-2; D ambiguous. The CDR3 loop spans 13 amino acids. Per germline, CDR1 LGHDT and CDR2 YNNKEL (reference sequence). Trimming stripped 3 bases from V and 7 bases from J, with 12 bases between. The CDR3 DNA sequence: TGTGCCAGCAGCCAGGGGAGAATCGGTGGCTACACCTTC. Translation: CASSQGRIGGYTF.

This clonotype occurred many times. The chain is built from TRBV20-1 and TRBJ2-2, with unresolved D. The CDR3 has 13 residues. The germline gives CDR1 DFQATT, CDR2 SNEGSKA (reference sequence). V dropped 2 bases and J dropped 0 bases, with 4 bases sitting between them. CDR3 protein: CSARQTNTGELFF. The CDR3 DNA follows: TGCAGTGCTAGACAGACGAACACCGGGGAGCTGTTTTTT.

This clonotype was counted a few times. The chain carries TRBV12-3 or TRBV12-4 and TRBJ1-2; D possibly corresponds to TRBD1 (5 bases). The V end lost 6 bases, the J end lost 6 bases, and 17 bases lay between the germline ends. CDR3 length: 14 residues. The DNA for the CDR3 is TGTGCCAGCAGCCTCCAGGGACTTTGGGATGGCTACACCTTC. Translation: CASSLQGLWDGYTF.

This sequence joins TRBV5-1 and TRBJ1-4; a weak D match, TRBD1 (5 bases). The CDR3 length is 15 residues. The germline V gene encodes CDR1 SGHRS and CDR2 YFSETQ. V was trimmed by 4 bases and J by 6 bases, leaving 16 bases between them. The CDR3 sequence is CASSPLQGGHEKLFF. The CDR3 DNA follows: TGCGCCAGCAGCCCTCTGCAGGGAGGGCATGAAAAACTGTTTTTT.

This clonotype occurred many times. This chain joins TRBV7-2 and TRBJ2-4; TRBD2 aligns across 8 bases. The CDR3 has 17 amino acids. The ends lost 5 bases at V and 0 bases at J; junction bases unmatched: 9. CDR1 is SGHTA, CDR2 FQGNSA, per germline. Written as DNA, the CDR3 is TGTGCCAGCAGCCCGGGAGGGGCGGGGGCAGCCAAAAACATTCAGTACTTC. Its translation is CASSPGGAGAAKNIQYF.

The chain combines TRBV5-1 with TRBJ1-5; weak D call: TRBD1 (6 bases). This CDR3 is built from 14 residues. Trimming pared 4 bases from V and 3 bases from J, leaving 11 bases between. The V gene's germline CDR1 is SGHRS and CDR2 YFSETQ. The CDR3, as DNA: TGCGCCAGCAGCATAGGGGGGACCAATCAGCCCCAGCATTTT. Translating it yields CASSIGGTNQPQHF.

This clonotype has ten or more counts. The V call is TRBV19, the J call TRBJ2-3; TRBD1 agrees at 8 bases. Germline trimming cut 6 bases from V and 8 bases from J; bases unmatched to any gene: 7. This CDR3 is 13 amino acids long. The germline V gene has CDR1 LNHDA and CDR2 SQIVND (reference sequence). In DNA, the CDR3 is TGTGCCAGTAGCCAGGACAGGGCGAGTACGCAGTATTTT. Encoded protein: CASSQDRASTQYF.